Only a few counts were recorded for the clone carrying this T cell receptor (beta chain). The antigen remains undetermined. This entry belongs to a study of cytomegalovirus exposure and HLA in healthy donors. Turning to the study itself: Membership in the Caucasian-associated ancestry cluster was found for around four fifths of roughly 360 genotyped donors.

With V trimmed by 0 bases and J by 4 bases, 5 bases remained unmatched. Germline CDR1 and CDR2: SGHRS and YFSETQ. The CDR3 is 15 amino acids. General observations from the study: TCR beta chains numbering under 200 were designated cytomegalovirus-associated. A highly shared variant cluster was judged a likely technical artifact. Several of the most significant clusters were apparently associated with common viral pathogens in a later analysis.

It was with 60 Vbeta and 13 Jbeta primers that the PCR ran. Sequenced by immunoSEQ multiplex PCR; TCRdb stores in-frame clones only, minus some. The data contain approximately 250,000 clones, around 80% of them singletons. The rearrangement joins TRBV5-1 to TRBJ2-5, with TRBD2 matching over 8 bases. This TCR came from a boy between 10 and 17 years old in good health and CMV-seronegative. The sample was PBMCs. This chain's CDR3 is CASSLGTSSTETQYF. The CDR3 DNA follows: TGCGCCAGCAGCTTGGGGACTAGCTCGACAGAGACCCAGTACTTC.